One sample yielded the 20 T cell receptor beta chains listed below, sequenced in a study of yellow fever vaccine responses in identical twins. TCRdb itself ran the RT-PCR reads through MiXCR, one entry per CDR3 protein. This sample has roughly 2,000 distinct CDR3 sequences, with roughly 32% found just once. The material was T cells from blood (PBMCs), unsorted or a sorted subset (not recorded which), obtained before or after yellow fever vaccination (not recorded which). Receptor source: a woman younger than 35 who received the yellow fever vaccine.

This clonotype was detected only a few times. The V call is TRBV19, the J call TRBJ2-6; 7 bases align to TRBD1. The germline V gene encodes CDR1 LNHDA and CDR2 SQIVND (reference sequence). V lost 5 bases to trimming and J lost 4 bases; unmatched junction nucleotides: 5. CDR3 size: 15 residues. The CDR3 reads CASSFTTGGANVLTF. The CDR3 DNA sequence: TGTGCCAGTAGTTTCACGACAGGGGGGGCCAACGTCCTGACTTTC.

V is TRBV6-1 and J is TRBJ2-3, with 13 bases matching TRBD2. Germline CDR1 is MNHNS and CDR2 is SASEGT. The CDR3 length is 15 residues. V gave up 5 bases and J gave up 2 bases; unmatched junction bases: 1. In DNA form, the CDR3 reads TGTGCCAGCAGTACTAGCGGGGGGGCCACAGATACGCAGTATTTT. It codes for CASSTSGGATDTQYF.

This rearrangement joins TRBV4-2 to TRBJ2-1, with 15 bases matching TRBD2. Germline V lookup: CDR1 LGHNA, CDR2 YNFKEQ. The J segment lost 9 bases and the V segment lost 5 bases, leaving 11 bases of the junction unmatched. The CDR3 consists of 17 residues. CDR3 sequence: CASSARTSGRGDGEQFF. The DNA for the CDR3 is TGTGCCAGCAGCGCCCGGACTAGCGGGAGGGGGGATGGTGAGCAGTTCTTC.

This sequence joins TRBV13 and TRBJ2-3; 8 bases fit TRBD2. The CDR3 is 15 residues long. Trimming removed 0 bases from V and 7 bases from J; junction bases left unmatched: 6. CDR1 and CDR2 (germline): PRHDT, FYEKMQ (reference sequence). CDR3 region: CASSLGGTSAHTQYF. CDR3 coding DNA: TGTGCCAGCAGCTTAGGAGGGACTAGTGCCCATACGCAGTATTTT.

This clonotype came up a few times. The V and J genes are TRBV4-3 and TRBJ2-1, with 7 bases aligning to TRBD1. CDR3 length: 16 amino acids. Germline CDR1 and CDR2: LGHNA and YSLEER. V shed 3 bases, J shed 0 bases, and the junction held 5 bases outside the gene matches. CDR3 sequence (DNA): TGCGCCAGCAGCCACGGGACAGCTAGCTCCTACAATGAGCAGTTCTTC. It yields the protein CASSHGTASSYNEQFF.

The chain has TRBV28 and TRBJ2-7; TRBD2 might be the D (5 bases). Trimming pared 7 bases from V and 1 base from J, leaving 20 bases between. Germline V gives CDR1 MDHEN, CDR2 SYDVKM. The CDR3 has 16 residues. The CDR3 here is CASTPDRGVKSYEQYF. DNA of the CDR3: TGTGCCAGCACTCCTGATCGGGGTGTAAAGTCCTACGAGCAGTACTTC. The variable domain in full, with the rest retrieved from reference TRBV28 and TRBJ2-7, is DVKVTQSSRYLVKRTGEKVFLECVQDMDHENMFWYRQDPGLGLRLIYFSYDVKMKEKGDIPEGYSVSREKKERFSLILESASTNQTSMYLCASTPDRGVKSYEQYFGPGTRLTVT.

There are a few counts of this clonotype. The chain recombines TRBV7-9 with TRBJ2-3, with 8 positions matching TRBD2. This CDR3 contains 14 residues. V shed 2 bases and J 3 bases; nucleotides not matched to a gene: 1. From germline, CDR1 is SEHNR and CDR2 FQNEAQ (reference sequence). The CDR3 here is CASSLSGRTDTQYF. The CDR3 nucleotides read TGTGCCAGCAGCTTAAGCGGGAGAACAGATACGCAGTATTTT.

This clonotype was counted a few times. V and J are TRBV28 and TRBJ2-5; 12 bases match TRBD2. The length of the CDR3 is 17 residues. Per the germline V gene, CDR1 is MDHEN and CDR2 is SYDVKM. The V and J ends lost 5 bases and 2 bases, in that order; junction bases with no gene match: 9. In DNA, the CDR3 is TGTGCCAGCAGTATAAGGGCTAGCGGGGGGGTACAAGAGACCCAGTACTTC. Residues: CASSIRASGGVQETQYF.

The J gene is TRBJ2-6, the V gene TRBV4-2; D remains unclear. CDR3 length: 16 residues. CDR1 is LGHNA, CDR2 YNFKEQ, per germline. Trimming took off 0 bases at V and 0 bases at J, with 6 bases between the two ends. The CDR3 reads CASSQDPRSGANVLTF. The CDR3, as DNA: TGTGCCAGCAGCCAAGATCCACGCTCTGGGGCCAACGTCCTGACTTTC.

This clonotype was counted a few times. The rearrangement uses TRBV2 and TRBJ2-7, with D perhaps matching TRBD2 (6 bases). V was trimmed by 3 bases and J by 4 bases, leaving 22 bases between them. Germline V gives CDR1 SNHLY, CDR2 FYNNEI. This CDR3 comprises 17 residues. CDR3 DNA sequence: TGTGCCAGCAGTGAGCAGGGTAGCCAAATTGCGGGGTACGAGCAGTACTTC. Translation: CASSEQGSQIAGYEQYF.

This clonotype was seen more than once but under ten times. V usage is TRBV11-3 and J usage is TRBJ2-3; D ambiguous. The CDR3 is 12 residues long. Germline values: CDR1 SGHNT, CDR2 YENEEA. The V end was cut by 3 bases, the J end by 4 bases, with 5 bases between. For the CDR3, the DNA is TGTGCCAGCAGCTTGCGCCCAGATACGCAGTATTTT. It yields the protein CASSLRPDTQYF.

This clonotype has only a few counts. The V call is TRBV29-1, the J call TRBJ2-7, with a possible D match to TRBD2 (6 bases). CDR1 and CDR2 (germline): SQVTM, ANQGSEA. CDR3 length: 11 residues. Between the trimmed V and J ends, which lost 3 bases and 4 bases, there was a span of 7 bases. The CDR3 sequence: CSVEGGYEQYF. Here the CDR3 DNA reads TGCAGCGTTGAGGGAGGTTACGAGCAGTACTTC.

The chain combines TRBV2 with TRBJ2-5, with TRBD1 matching 7 bases. Germline trimming cut 9 bases from V and 2 bases from J; bases unmatched to any gene: 6. The CDR3 extends over 13 amino acids. Per the germline V gene, CDR1 is SNHLY and CDR2 is FYNNEI. The CDR3 reads CASSRDSQETQYF. DNA for the CDR3: TGTGCCAGTAGCCGGGACAGTCAAGAGACCCAGTACTTC.

The V call is TRBV6-2 or TRBV6-3, the J call TRBJ1-2, with D tentatively TRBD1 (6 bases). V lost 2 bases to trimming and J lost 4 bases, with 11 bases between them. The CDR3 loop spans 14 amino acids. Germline V lookup: CDR1 MNHEY, CDR2 SVGEGT. DNA of the CDR3: TGTGCCAGCAGTTACCGGGACACTGGCTATGGCTACACCTTC. Amino acid sequence: CASSYRDTGYGYTF.

The chain couples TRBV14 to TRBJ1-5; tentative D call: TRBD1 (5 bases). Germline loops: CDR1 SGHDN, CDR2 FVKESK. V lost 1 base and J lost 3, with 13 bases in between. The CDR3 is 16 residues long. CDR3 nucleotide sequence: TGTGCCAGCAGCCAAGTTGCTCTGGGACCCAATCAGCCCCAGCATTTT. It codes for CASSQVALGPNQPQHF.

The J gene is TRBJ2-1, the V gene TRBV4-1, with a tentative D call TRBD1 (6 bases). Per the germline V gene, CDR1 is MGHRA and CDR2 is YSYEKL. Trimming took off 2 bases at V and 2 bases at J, with 13 bases between the two ends. The length of the CDR3 is 16 residues. The CDR3 region has the DNA TGCGCCAGCAGCCAAAGTCCGGGACAAGCCTACAATGAGCAGTTCTTC. Protein product: CASSQSPGQAYNEQFF.

For the CDR3, the DNA is TGTGCCAGCAGCCCCAGGTCGGGAAATCGGGGGGATACGCAGTATTTT. Translation gives CASSPRSGNRGDTQYF. The chain joins TRBV9 to TRBJ2-3, with a tentative D call TRBD2 (6 bases). The length of the CDR3 is 16 residues. The germline CDR1 and CDR2 sequences are SGDLS and YYNGEE. Trimming stripped 4 bases from V and 6 bases from J, with 21 bases between.

As for this clonotype: The junction departs from germline at one end; a sequencing error may be responsible. This chain uses TRBV6-1 with TRBJ1-2, with TRBD1 identical over 7 bases. Germline V lookup: CDR1 MNHNS, CDR2 SASEGT. The CDR3 spans 14 residues. In nucleotides, the CDR3 is TGTGCCATCAGTGAAGCGGGACAGAAAACGGGCTACACCTTC. Residues: CAISEAGQKTGYTF.

V is TRBV11-3 and J is TRBJ1-4; D unresolved. The CDR3 spans 15 residues. The germline gives CDR1 SGHNT, CDR2 YENEEA. V lost 1 base and J 1 base, leaving 7 bases between the germline ends. The CDR3 sequence: CASSLVPGTNEKLFF. The CDR3 DNA is TGTGCCAGCAGCTTAGTACCGGGAACTAATGAAAAACTGTTTTTT.

This clonotype has more than one count but fewer than ten. This chain joins TRBV23-1 and TRBJ2-5; the D gene is possibly TRBD2 (6 bases). TRBV23-1 is flagged as an ORF with uncertain function. Trimming cost V 9 bases and J 5 bases, with 16 bases left between them. The CDR3 spans 13 residues. The DNA of the CDR3 is TGCGCCAGTGAACCACCCCGGGGGGAGACCCAGTACTTC. The encoded protein is CASEPPRGETQYF.